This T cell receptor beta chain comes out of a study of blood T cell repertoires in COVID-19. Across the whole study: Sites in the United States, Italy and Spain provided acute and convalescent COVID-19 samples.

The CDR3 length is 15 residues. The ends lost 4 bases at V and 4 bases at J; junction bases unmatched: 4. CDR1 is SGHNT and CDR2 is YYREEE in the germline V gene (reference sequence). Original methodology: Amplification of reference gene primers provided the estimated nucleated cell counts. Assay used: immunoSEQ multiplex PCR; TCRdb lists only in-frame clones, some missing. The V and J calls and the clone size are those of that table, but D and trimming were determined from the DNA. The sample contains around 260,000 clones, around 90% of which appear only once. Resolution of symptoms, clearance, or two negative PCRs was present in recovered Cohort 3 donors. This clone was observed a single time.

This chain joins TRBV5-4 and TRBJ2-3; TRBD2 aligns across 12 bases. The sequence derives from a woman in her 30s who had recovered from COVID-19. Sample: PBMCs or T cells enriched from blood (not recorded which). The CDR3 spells CASSTGLAGPDTQYF. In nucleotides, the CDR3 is TGTGCCAGCAGCACTGGACTAGCGGGACCAGATACGCAGTATTTT.